Listed below are T cell receptor beta chains from one sample, sequenced in a study of T cells after yellow fever vaccination. TCRdb reanalysed the 5' RACE reads using MiXCR and keeps one entry per CDR3 protein. The table lists some 49,000 distinct CDR3 sequences, around 6.8% of them singletons. The sample consisted of PBMCs, either bulk or a sorted T-cell subset (CD4+, CD8+, memory, or dextramer-sorted; not recorded which), taken 45 days after the yellow fever booster vaccination. All receptors derive from a man aged 25-45 years who received the YFV17D yellow fever vaccine. CDR3s include the opening cysteine and the closing phenylalanine or tryptophan. The D gene is left open where the match is weak. Clone size, where shown, is once, few, many, or a class for clones that have expanded.

j_call clone_size v_call d_call cdr3_nt cdr3_aa
TRBJ1-4 many TRBV4-3 - TGCGCCAGCAGCCTAACCGGGAGGGGCGGAGAAAAACTGTTTTTT CASSLTGRGGEKLFF
TRBJ2-7 few TRBV12-3/TRBV12-4 TRBD1 TGTGCCAGCAGGAAACCGGGACAGGGGAGGGACGAGCAGTACTTC CASRKPGQGRDEQYF
TRBJ2-7 - TRBV6-5 - TGTGCCGTGGGATTCGCCTACGAGCAGTACTTC CAVGFAYEQYF
TRBJ1-2 many TRBV12-3/TRBV12-4 TRBD1 TGTGCCAGCAGCCATGGACAGGCGGGAGACTATGGCTACACCTTC CASSHGQAGDYGYTF
TRBJ2-3 few TRBV12-3/TRBV12-4 - TGTGCCAGCAGTTTAGGAACTAGTGCAGATACGCAGTATTTT CASSLGTSADTQYF
TRBJ2-3 - TRBV20-1 - TGCAGTGCTAAAGACAGTGTGCATAGCACAGATACGCAGTATTTT CSAKDSVHSTDTQYF
TRBJ1-2 many TRBV10-3 - TGTGCCATCAGTGATCAGAACCAAGGCTATGGCTACACCTTC CAISDQNQGYGYTF
TRBJ1-5 many TRBV3-1 - TGTGCCAGCAGCCGGGGGGCTGGGAATCAGCCCCAGCATTTT CASSRGAGNQPQHF
TRBJ2-6 - TRBV19 - TGTGCCAGTAGTCTAGCGATTGGGTCTGGGGCCAACGTCCTGACTTTC CASSLAIGSGANVLTF
TRBJ2-5 many TRBV24-1 TRBD1 TGTGCCACCAGTACCACAGGGGTTGGGGGAGAGACCCAGTACTTC CATSTTGVGGETQYF
TRBJ1-1 many TRBV18 TRBD1 TGTGCCAGCTCACGACGACAGGGGGATACTGAAGCTTTCTTT CASSRRQGDTEAFF
TRBJ1-6 - TRBV19 - TGTGCCAGTAGTCCTTCGACAGGAATCACTTCACCCCTCCACTTT CASSPSTGITSPLHF
TRBJ2-1 few TRBV20-1 - TGCAGTGCTAGGCTGCTGAATGAGCAGTTCTTC CSARLLNEQFF
TRBJ2-1 - TRBV6-1 - TGTGCCAGCTGGGGGGCGGGCCACTACAATGAGCAGTTCTTC CASWGAGHYNEQFF
TRBJ2-7 few TRBV4-3 TRBD1 TGCGCCAGCAGCCAAGATTCGACAGGGCGAGGATACGAGCAGTACTTC CASSQDSTGRGYEQYF
TRBJ2-3 few TRBV10-3 TRBD2 TGTGCCATCAGCCCCAATAGCGGGAGCAGGGGAGATACGCAGTATTTT CAISPNSGSRGDTQYF
TRBJ1-5 many TRBV16 - TGTGCCAGCGCCATCGACACTCCCTATCAGCCCCAGCATTTT CASAIDTPYQPQHF
TRBJ2-3 - TRBV4-1 - TGCGCCAGCAGCCAAGGAGTGCAGGGTGCAGATACGCAGTATTTT CASSQGVQGADTQYF
TRBJ1-4 many TRBV20-1 - TGCAGTGCTTCGGACCGTCGGGTTGGGAATGAAAAACTGTTTTTT CSASDRRVGNEKLFF
TRBJ2-7 - TRBV6-1 TRBD2 TGTGCCGCCTCCGGACTAGGTTACGAGCAGTACTTC CAASGLGYEQYF